These T cell receptor beta chains were read from a single sample in a study of blood T cell repertoires in COVID-19. TCRdb's table, derived via immunoSEQ multiplex PCR, lists solely in-frame clones and lacks some. The sample holds 150,000 to 200,000 clones, over 75% seen once. The sample consisted of peripheral blood. Receptors were obtained from a man in his 70s who had recovered from COVID-19. Each CDR3 is given with its conserved first and last residue. Each record gives: J gene, clone size, V gene, D gene, CDR3 protein, CDR3 DNA. A D gene is named only where the DNA matches it firmly. Clone size, where shown, is once, few, many, or a class for clones that have expanded.

J gene: TRBJ1-4
clone size: -
V gene: TRBV28
D gene: TRBD1
CDR3 protein: CASSPGGTNEKLFF
CDR3 DNA: TGTGCCAGCAGCCCAGGGGGCACTAATGAAAAACTGTTTTTT

J gene: TRBJ2-4
clone size: -
V gene: TRBV6-5
D gene: TRBD2
CDR3 protein: CASTSAGGPKNIQYF
CDR3 DNA: TGTGCCAGCACTTCTGCGGGAGGACCCAAAAACATTCAGTACTTC

J gene: TRBJ2-2
clone size: -
V gene: TRBV24-1
D gene: -
CDR3 protein: CATSDSGTSNTGELFF
CDR3 DNA: TGTGCCACCAGTGATTCTGGGACATCGAACACCGGGGAGCTGTTTTTT

J gene: TRBJ1-4
clone size: -
V gene: TRBV4-2
D gene: TRBD1
CDR3 protein: CASSQGPGQGNEKLFF
CDR3 DNA: TGTGCCAGCAGCCAAGGACCGGGACAGGGAAATGAAAAACTGTTTTTT

J gene: TRBJ1-1
clone size: -
V gene: TRBV9
D gene: -
CDR3 protein: CASSVTAGVNTEAFF
CDR3 DNA: TGTGCCAGCAGCGTAACAGCAGGGGTGAACACTGAAGCTTTCTTT

J gene: TRBJ2-3
clone size: -
V gene: TRBV21-1
D gene: -
CDR3 protein: CASSRPQGFKDTQYF
CDR3 DNA: TGTGCCAGCAGCAGACCCCAGGGGTTCAAGGATACGCAGTATTTT

J gene: TRBJ2-3
clone size: -
V gene: TRBV7-2
D gene: TRBD2
CDR3 protein: CASSLAKGRAGVGTDTQYF
CDR3 DNA: TGTGCCAGCAGCTTAGCGAAGGGGCGTGCGGGAGTAGGCACAGATACGCAGTATTTT

J gene: TRBJ2-2
clone size: -
V gene: TRBV5-1
D gene: -
CDR3 protein: CASSLDGVELFF
CDR3 DNA: TGCGCCAGCAGCTTGGACGGAGTGGAGCTGTTTTTT

J gene: TRBJ2-5
clone size: -
V gene: TRBV20-1
D gene: -
CDR3 protein: CSASRTYQETQYF
CDR3 DNA: TGCAGTGCTAGTCGGACATATCAAGAGACCCAGTACTTC

J gene: TRBJ2-3
clone size: -
V gene: TRBV5-4
D gene: -
CDR3 protein: CASSPASPSTDTQYF
CDR3 DNA: TGTGCCAGCAGCCCAGCGAGCCCTAGCACAGATACGCAGTATTTT

J gene: TRBJ2-7
clone size: few
V gene: TRBV27
D gene: TRBD1
CDR3 protein: CASSLRGQANYEQYF
CDR3 DNA: TGTGCCAGCAGTTTACGGGGACAGGCTAACTACGAGCAGTACTTC

J gene: TRBJ2-3
clone size: -
V gene: TRBV5-1
D gene: TRBD1
CDR3 protein: CASSIGQGTDTQYF
CDR3 DNA: TGCGCCAGCAGCATTGGACAGGGCACAGATACGCAGTATTTT

J gene: TRBJ2-1
clone size: -
V gene: TRBV3-1/TRBV3-2
D gene: TRBD2
CDR3 protein: CASSQVLAGGPLGNEQFF
CDR3 DNA: TGTGCCAGCAGCCAAGTATTAGCGGGAGGGCCGCTTGGCAATGAGCAGTTCTTC

J gene: TRBJ1-1
clone size: many
V gene: TRBV27
D gene: -
CDR3 protein: CASSLSRQNTEAFF
CDR3 DNA: TGTGCCAGCAGTTTATCCCGACAGAACACTGAAGCTTTCTTT

J gene: TRBJ2-1
clone size: -
V gene: TRBV10-3
D gene: TRBD2
CDR3 protein: CAIRIAGGPFEQFF
CDR3 DNA: TGTGCCATCAGGATAGCGGGAGGGCCTTTTGAGCAGTTCTTC

J gene: TRBJ2-3
clone size: -
V gene: TRBV7-9
D gene: TRBD2
CDR3 protein: CASSRTSGSWNTQYF
CDR3 DNA: TGTGCCAGCAGCCGGACTAGCGGGAGTTGGAATACGCAGTATTTT

J gene: TRBJ2-3
clone size: -
V gene: TRBV7-3
D gene: TRBD2
CDR3 protein: CASSLLASGSDTQYF
CDR3 DNA: TGTGCCAGCAGCTTATTAGCTAGCGGGAGCGATACGCAGTATTTT

J gene: TRBJ2-7
clone size: -
V gene: TRBV5-1
D gene: -
CDR3 protein: CASSLDGGSSYEQYF
CDR3 DNA: TGCGCCAGCAGTTTAGACGGGGGTTCGTCCTACGAGCAGTACTTC

J gene: TRBJ2-2
clone size: -
V gene: TRBV9
D gene: -
CDR3 protein: CASSVGLSGAGELFF
CDR3 DNA: TGTGCCAGCAGCGTAGGTCTTTCTGGAGCCGGGGAGCTGTTTTTT

J gene: TRBJ2-5
clone size: -
V gene: TRBV3-1/TRBV3-2
D gene: -
CDR3 protein: CASSQLQGRETQYF
CDR3 DNA: TGTGCCAGCAGCCAACTACAGGGACGGGAGACCCAGTACTTC

J gene: TRBJ2-5
clone size: once
V gene: TRBV6-2/TRBV6-3
D gene: TRBD2
CDR3 protein: CASSQTSGRAWGETQYF
CDR3 DNA: TGTGCCAGCAGTCAGACTAGCGGGAGGGCTTGGGGAGAGACCCAGTACTTC

J gene: TRBJ1-1
clone size: -
V gene: TRBV28
D gene: TRBD1
CDR3 protein: CASSPAPGQGSYTEAFF
CDR3 DNA: TGTGCCAGCAGTCCGGCCCCGGGACAGGGGTCTTACACTGAAGCTTTCTTT

J gene: TRBJ2-7
clone size: -
V gene: TRBV28
D gene: TRBD2
CDR3 protein: CASSLNGGRGSEQYF
CDR3 DNA: TGTGCCAGCAGTTTAAATGGCGGGAGGGGAAGCGAGCAGTACTTC

J gene: TRBJ1-1
clone size: -
V gene: TRBV7-2
D gene: -
CDR3 protein: CASSLRGRVNTEAFF
CDR3 DNA: TGTGCCAGCAGCTTACGCGGCAGGGTGAACACTGAAGCTTTCTTT

J gene: TRBJ2-3
clone size: -
V gene: TRBV2
D gene: TRBD2
CDR3 protein: CASRGGTDTQYF
CDR3 DNA: TGTGCCAGCCGGGGGGGCACAGATACGCAGTATTTT

J gene: TRBJ2-1
clone size: -
V gene: TRBV5-1
D gene: -
CDR3 protein: CASSLAPQSGDNEQFF
CDR3 DNA: TGCGCCAGCAGCTTGGCCCCTCAATCGGGGGACAATGAGCAGTTCTTC

J gene: TRBJ1-4
clone size: -
V gene: TRBV11-2
D gene: TRBD1
CDR3 protein: CASSGGGQEFATNEKLFF
CDR3 DNA: TGTGCCAGCAGCGGGGGGGGACAGGAATTTGCAACTAATGAAAAACTGTTTTTT

J gene: TRBJ2-7
clone size: -
V gene: TRBV9
D gene: -
CDR3 protein: CASSVPGLSGPQPDYEQYF
CDR3 DNA: TGTGCCAGCAGCGTCCCGGGACTTAGCGGCCCCCAGCCAGACTACGAGCAGTACTTC

J gene: TRBJ2-1
clone size: -
V gene: TRBV5-6
D gene: TRBD2
CDR3 protein: CASSSTGTSAVSNEQFF
CDR3 DNA: TGTGCCAGCAGCTCGACCGGGACTAGCGCCGTTTCCAATGAGCAGTTCTTC

J gene: TRBJ1-2
clone size: -
V gene: TRBV10-1
D gene: TRBD1
CDR3 protein: CASSDRDRANYGYTF
CDR3 DNA: TGCGCCAGCAGTGACCGGGACAGAGCTAACTATGGCTACACCTTC

J gene: TRBJ2-3
clone size: -
V gene: TRBV5-1
D gene: TRBD2
CDR3 protein: CASSLLAGVITDTQYF
CDR3 DNA: TGCGCCAGCAGCTTGCTAGCGGGAGTTATCACAGATACGCAGTATTTT

J gene: TRBJ2-7
clone size: few
V gene: TRBV4-1
D gene: TRBD1
CDR3 protein: CASSQPSLRPGQGSGEFYEQYF
CDR3 DNA: TGCGCCAGCAGCCAACCATCCTTGAGACCGGGACAGGGTTCGGGTGAGTTCTACGAGCAGTACTTC

J gene: TRBJ1-2
clone size: -
V gene: TRBV18
D gene: -
CDR3 protein: CASGAGQNYGYTF
CDR3 DNA: TGTGCCAGCGGGGCGGGGCAAAACTATGGCTACACCTTC

J gene: TRBJ2-7
clone size: -
V gene: TRBV5-1
D gene: TRBD1
CDR3 protein: CASSGGQGRYEQYF
CDR3 DNA: TGCGCCAGCAGCGGTGGACAGGGTAGGTACGAGCAGTACTTC

J gene: TRBJ2-2
clone size: -
V gene: TRBV3-1/TRBV3-2
D gene: -
CDR3 protein: CASSQSRRRNTGELFF
CDR3 DNA: TGTGCCAGCAGCCAGTCTAGGAGACGTAACACCGGGGAGCTGTTTTTT

J gene: TRBJ2-7
clone size: few
V gene: TRBV11-2
D gene: -
CDR3 protein: CASSSLAWGDGGEQYF
CDR3 DNA: TGTGCCAGCAGCTCCCTAGCGTGGGGGGATGGGGGCGAGCAGTACTTC

J gene: TRBJ1-1
clone size: once
V gene: TRBV6-5
D gene: -
CDR3 protein: CASRSGSTEAFF
CDR3 DNA: TGTGCCAGCAGATCAGGGTCCACTGAAGCTTTCTTT

J gene: TRBJ1-1
clone size: -
V gene: TRBV30
D gene: -
CDR3 protein: CAGSRVGTEAFF
CDR3 DNA: TGTGCCGGTAGTCGGGTAGGCACTGAAGCTTTCTTT

J gene: TRBJ2-5
clone size: -
V gene: TRBV19
D gene: -
CDR3 protein: CASSYLRGGETQYF
CDR3 DNA: TGTGCCAGTAGCTACCTTAGGGGCGGAGAGACCCAGTACTTC

J gene: TRBJ2-7
clone size: -
V gene: TRBV19
D gene: -
CDR3 protein: CASSMWESGEQYF
CDR3 DNA: TGTGCCAGTAGTATGTGGGAATCGGGGGAGCAGTACTTC

J gene: TRBJ2-7
clone size: -
V gene: TRBV3-1/TRBV3-2
D gene: TRBD2
CDR3 protein: CASSLGLAGGPGEQYF
CDR3 DNA: TGTGCCAGCAGCCTCGGACTAGCGGGAGGGCCTGGCGAGCAGTACTTC

J gene: TRBJ1-5
clone size: medium-sized
V gene: TRBV6-2/TRBV6-3
D gene: -
CDR3 protein: CASSYRQDSNQPQHF
CDR3 DNA: TGTGCCAGCAGTTACAGACAGGATAGCAATCAGCCCCAGCATTTT